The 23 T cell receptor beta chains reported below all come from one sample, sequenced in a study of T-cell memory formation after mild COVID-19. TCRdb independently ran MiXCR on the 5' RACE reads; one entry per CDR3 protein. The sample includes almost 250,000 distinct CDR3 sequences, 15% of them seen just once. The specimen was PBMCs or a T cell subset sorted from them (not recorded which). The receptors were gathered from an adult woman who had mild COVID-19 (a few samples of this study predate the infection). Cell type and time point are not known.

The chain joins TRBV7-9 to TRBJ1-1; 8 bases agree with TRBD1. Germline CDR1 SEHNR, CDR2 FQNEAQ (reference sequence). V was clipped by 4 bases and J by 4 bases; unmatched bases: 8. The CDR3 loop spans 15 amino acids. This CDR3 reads CASSYGQGRITEAFF. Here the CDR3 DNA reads TGTGCCAGCAGCTACGGACAGGGAAGGATCACTGAAGCTTTCTTT.

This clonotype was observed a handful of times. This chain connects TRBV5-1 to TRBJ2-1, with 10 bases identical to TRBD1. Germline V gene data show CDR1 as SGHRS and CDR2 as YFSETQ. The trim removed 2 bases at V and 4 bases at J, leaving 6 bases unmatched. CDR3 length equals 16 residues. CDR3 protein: CASSLRQGAYYNEQFF. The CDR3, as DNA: TGCGCCAGCAGCTTAAGACAGGGGGCGTATTACAATGAGCAGTTCTTC.

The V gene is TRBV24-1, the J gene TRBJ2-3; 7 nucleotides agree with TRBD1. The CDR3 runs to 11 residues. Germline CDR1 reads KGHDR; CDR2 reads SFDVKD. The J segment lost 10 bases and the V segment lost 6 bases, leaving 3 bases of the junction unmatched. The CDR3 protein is CATSQDRAQYF. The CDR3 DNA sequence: TGTGCCACCAGTCAAGACAGGGCGCAGTATTTT.

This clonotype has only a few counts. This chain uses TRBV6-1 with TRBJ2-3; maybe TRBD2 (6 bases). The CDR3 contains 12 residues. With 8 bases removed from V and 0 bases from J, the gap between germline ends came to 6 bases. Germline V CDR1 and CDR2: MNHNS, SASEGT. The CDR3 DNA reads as TGTGCCAGCGGGGGGAGCACAGATACGCAGTATTTT. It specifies CASGGSTDTQYF.

The CDR3 loop reads CASSLDGGPSTDTQYF. The CDR3 coding sequence is TGCGCCAGCAGCTTGGACGGCGGGCCTAGCACAGATACGCAGTATTTT. The J gene is TRBJ2-3, the V gene TRBV5-1; D is perhaps TRBD2 (5 bases). Trimming removed 0 bases at V and 0 bases at J, with 11 bases between. Germline V CDR1 and CDR2: SGHRS, YFSETQ. The CDR3 spans 16 residues.

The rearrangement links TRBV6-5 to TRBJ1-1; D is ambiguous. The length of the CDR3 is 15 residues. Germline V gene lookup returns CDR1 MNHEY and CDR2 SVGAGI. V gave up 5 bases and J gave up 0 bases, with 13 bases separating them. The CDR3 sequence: CASSPAWVMNTEAFF. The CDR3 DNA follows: TGTGCCAGCAGTCCAGCGTGGGTTATGAACACTGAAGCTTTCTTT.

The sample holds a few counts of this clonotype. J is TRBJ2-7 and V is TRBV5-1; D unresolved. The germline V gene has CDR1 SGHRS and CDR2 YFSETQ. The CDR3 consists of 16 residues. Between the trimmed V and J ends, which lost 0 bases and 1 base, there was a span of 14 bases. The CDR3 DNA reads TGCGCCAGCAGCTTGGAATTGGCCAGTGTGTCCTACGAGCAGTACTTC. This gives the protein CASSLELASVSYEQYF.

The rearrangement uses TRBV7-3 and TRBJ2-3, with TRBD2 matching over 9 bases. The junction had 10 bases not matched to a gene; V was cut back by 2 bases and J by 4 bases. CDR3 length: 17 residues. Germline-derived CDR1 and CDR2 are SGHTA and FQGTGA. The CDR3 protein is CASSLRGGASIADTQYF. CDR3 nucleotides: TGTGCCAGCAGCTTACGCGGGGGGGCATCGATCGCAGATACGCAGTATTTT.

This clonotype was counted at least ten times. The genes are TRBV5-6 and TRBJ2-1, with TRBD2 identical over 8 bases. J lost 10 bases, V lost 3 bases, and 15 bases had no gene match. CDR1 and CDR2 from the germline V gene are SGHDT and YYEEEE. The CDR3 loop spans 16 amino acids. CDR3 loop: CASSSRLATGRGEQFF. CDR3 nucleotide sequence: TGTGCCAGCAGCTCAAGACTAGCGACGGGGCGGGGGGAGCAGTTCTTC.

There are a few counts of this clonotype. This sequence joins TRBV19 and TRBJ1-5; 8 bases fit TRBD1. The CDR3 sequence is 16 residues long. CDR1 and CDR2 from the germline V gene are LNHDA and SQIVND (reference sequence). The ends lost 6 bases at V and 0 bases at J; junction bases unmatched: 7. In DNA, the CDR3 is TGTGCCAGTAGCCACGGGACAGGAAATAGCAATCAGCCCCAGCATTTT. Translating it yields CASSHGTGNSNQPQHF.

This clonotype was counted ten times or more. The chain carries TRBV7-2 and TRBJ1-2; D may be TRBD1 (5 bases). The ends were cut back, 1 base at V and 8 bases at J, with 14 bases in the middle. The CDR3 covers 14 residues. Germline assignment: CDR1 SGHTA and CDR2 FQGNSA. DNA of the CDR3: TGTGCCAGCAGCTTAGACCCCCAGCAGGGCGGCTACACCTTC. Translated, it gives CASSLDPQQGGYTF.

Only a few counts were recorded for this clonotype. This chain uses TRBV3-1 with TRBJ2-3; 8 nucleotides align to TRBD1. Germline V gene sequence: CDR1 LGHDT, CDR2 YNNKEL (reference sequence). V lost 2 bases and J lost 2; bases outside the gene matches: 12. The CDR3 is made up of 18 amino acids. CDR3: CASSQYGTTGGVTDTQYF. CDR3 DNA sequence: TGTGCCAGCAGCCAATATGGAACTACAGGGGGAGTCACAGATACGCAGTATTTT.

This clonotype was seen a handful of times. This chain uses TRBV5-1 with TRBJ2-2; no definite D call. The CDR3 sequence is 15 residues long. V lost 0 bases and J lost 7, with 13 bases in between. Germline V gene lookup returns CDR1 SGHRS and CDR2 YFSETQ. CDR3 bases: TGCGCCAGCAGCTTGGACAGCAGTGGTGTCGGGGAGCTGTTTTTT. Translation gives CASSLDSSGVGELFF.

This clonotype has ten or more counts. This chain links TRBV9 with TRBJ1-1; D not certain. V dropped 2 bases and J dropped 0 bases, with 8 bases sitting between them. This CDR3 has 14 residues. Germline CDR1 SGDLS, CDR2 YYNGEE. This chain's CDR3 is CASSVGTLNTEAFF. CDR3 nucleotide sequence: TGTGCCAGCAGCGTTGGAACACTGAACACTGAAGCTTTCTTT.

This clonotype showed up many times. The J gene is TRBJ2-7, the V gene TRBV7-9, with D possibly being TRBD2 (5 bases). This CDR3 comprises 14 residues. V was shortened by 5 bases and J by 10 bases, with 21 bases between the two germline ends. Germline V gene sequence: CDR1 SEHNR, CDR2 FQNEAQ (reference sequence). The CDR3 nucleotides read TGTGCCAGCAGCGGCGAGGGTCCGGGCAAAAGACAGTACTTC. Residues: CASSGEGPGKRQYF.

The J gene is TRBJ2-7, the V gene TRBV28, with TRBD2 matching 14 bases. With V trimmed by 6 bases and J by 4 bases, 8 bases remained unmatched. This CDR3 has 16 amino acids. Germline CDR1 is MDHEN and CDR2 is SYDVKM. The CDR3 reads CASRLGGTSGSYEQYF. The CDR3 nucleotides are TGTGCCAGCAGATTGGGGGGGACTAGCGGGAGTTACGAGCAGTACTTC.

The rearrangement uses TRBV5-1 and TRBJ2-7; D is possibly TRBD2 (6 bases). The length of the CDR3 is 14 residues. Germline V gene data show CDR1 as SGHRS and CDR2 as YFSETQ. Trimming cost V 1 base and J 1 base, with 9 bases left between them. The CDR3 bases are TGCGCCAGCAGCTTGTGGGACTTTTCCTACGAGCAGTACTTC. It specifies CASSLWDFSYEQYF.

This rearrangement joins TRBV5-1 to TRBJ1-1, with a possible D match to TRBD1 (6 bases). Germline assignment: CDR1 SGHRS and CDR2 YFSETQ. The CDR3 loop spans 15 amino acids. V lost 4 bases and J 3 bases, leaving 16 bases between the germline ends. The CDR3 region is CASSPGGGGDTEAFF. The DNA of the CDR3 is TGCGCCAGCAGCCCCGGAGGGGGAGGAGACACTGAAGCTTTCTTT.

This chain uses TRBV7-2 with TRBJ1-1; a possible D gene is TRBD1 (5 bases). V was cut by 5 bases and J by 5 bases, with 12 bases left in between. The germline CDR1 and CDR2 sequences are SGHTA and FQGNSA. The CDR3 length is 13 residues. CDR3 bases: TGTGCCAGCAGCCTCCTCTCAGGGACTGAAGCTTTCTTT. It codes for CASSLLSGTEAFF.

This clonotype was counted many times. The CDR3 reads CASSFRETGANVLTF. In DNA form, the CDR3 reads TGTGCCAGCAGTTTTAGAGAGACTGGGGCCAACGTCCTGACTTTC. The rearrangement uses TRBV12-3 or TRBV12-4 and TRBJ2-6, with no clear D. The V gene lost 3 bases and the J gene lost 2 bases, with 8 bases spanning the gap. CDR3 size: 15 residues.

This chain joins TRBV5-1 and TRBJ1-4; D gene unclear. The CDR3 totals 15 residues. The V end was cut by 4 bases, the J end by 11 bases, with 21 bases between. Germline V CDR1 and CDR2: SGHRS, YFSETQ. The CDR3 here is CASSPDGSGEDKLFF. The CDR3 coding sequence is TGCGCCAGCAGCCCAGACGGGTCGGGTGAGGATAAACTGTTTTTT.

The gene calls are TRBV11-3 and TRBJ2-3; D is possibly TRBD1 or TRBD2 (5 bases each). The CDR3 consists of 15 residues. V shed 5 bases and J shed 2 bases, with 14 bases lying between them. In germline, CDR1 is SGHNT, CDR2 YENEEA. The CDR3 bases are TGTGCCAGCAGCACCCGGACGGGGACCACAGATACGCAGTATTTT. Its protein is CASSTRTGTTDTQYF.

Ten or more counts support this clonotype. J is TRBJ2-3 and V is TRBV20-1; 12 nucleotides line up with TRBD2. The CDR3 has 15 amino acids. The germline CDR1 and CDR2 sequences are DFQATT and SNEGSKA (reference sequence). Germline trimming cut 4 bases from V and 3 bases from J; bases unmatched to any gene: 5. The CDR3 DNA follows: TGCAGTGCTACCCTAGCGGGGGGGCCAACAGATACGCAGTATTTT. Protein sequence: CSATLAGGPTDTQYF.